This is a list of T cell receptor beta chains from one sample in a study of chemoradiotherapy in HPV16-positive cancers. Data came from immunoSEQ multiplex PCR; TCRdb stores just in-frame clones and leaves some out. The sample lists 5,000 to 7,000 clones; 73% were seen once. This sample comprised tumor tissue, obtained from a patient who underwent chemoradiotherapy. These receptors came from a human donor with HPV-associated anogenital cancer. Each CDR3 is given with its conserved first and last residue. D genes are given only for firm matches. Clone size is shown for a subset of rows, as once, few, many or a class of expanded clone.

TRBV19,.,.,TRBJ2-7,TGTGCCAGTAGTACCCAGGACGGGAGAGGGGAGCAGTACTTC,CASSTQDGRGEQYF
TRBV19,TRBD2,.,TRBJ2-1,TGTGCCAGTAGTATGGGGGGGTCCTACAATGAGCAGTTCTTC,CASSMGGSYNEQFF
TRBV28,TRBD2,.,TRBJ2-3,TGTGCCAGCAGTTTTCTAGCGGGCACAGATACGCAGTATTTT,CASSFLAGTDTQYF
TRBV4-2,TRBD2,.,TRBJ2-2,TGTGCCAGCAGCTCCAGACTAGCGGGGACCGGGGAGCTGTTTTTT,CASSSRLAGTGELFF
TRBV6-5,TRBD2,.,TRBJ2-7,TGTGCCAGCAGTCTAGGACTAGACTCCTACGAGCAGTACTTC,CASSLGLDSYEQYF
TRBV7-9,TRBD1,.,TRBJ1-2,TGTGCCAGCAGCTTCCGGACAGGGGATGGCTACACCTTC,CASSFRTGDGYTF
TRBV5-6,TRBD1,.,TRBJ2-7,TGTGCCAGCAGCCGGACAGGTTACTACGAGCAGTACTTC,CASSRTGYYEQYF
TRBV5-1,.,once,TRBJ2-1,TGCGCCAGCAGCTTGGAGGCTAGAAGCTCCTACAATGAGCAGTTCTTC,CASSLEARSSYNEQFF
TRBV29-1,.,medium-sized,TRBJ1-5,TGCAGCGTTGTAGATACCACAGGGCGGCCCCAGCATTTT,CSVVDTTGRPQHF
TRBV30,.,.,TRBJ1-2,TGTGCCTGGAGTGTTAGTTACAGCGGAGACTATGGCTACACCTTC,CAWSVSYSGDYGYTF
TRBV5-6,.,once,TRBJ2-1,TGTGCCAGCAGCTTGTCGAGGCATGAGCAGTTCTTC,CASSLSRHEQFF
TRBV11-3,.,.,TRBJ2-7,TGTGCCAGCAGCTTAGTTGGGCAGGTACGGACCTACGAGCAGTACTTC,CASSLVGQVRTYEQYF
TRBV11-2,.,.,TRBJ2-2,TGTGCCAGCAGGGGGATTGGCGTCACCGGGGAGCTGTTTTTT,CASRGIGVTGELFF
TRBV27,.,.,TRBJ2-3,TGTGCCAGCAGTTTATCAGGGGGTAATACGCAGTATTTT,CASSLSGGNTQYF
TRBV7-2,.,.,TRBJ1-5,TGTGCCAGCAGCCTACTTAATCAGCCCCAGCATTTT,CASSLLNQPQHF
TRBV7-9,.,few,TRBJ1-2,TGTGCCAGCAGCTTAGCCGTGGGGAACTATGGCTACACCTTC,CASSLAVGNYGYTF
TRBV5-6,.,.,TRBJ1-5,TGTGCCAGCAGCTTGTCGAATCAGCCCCAGCATTTT,CASSLSNQPQHF